This T cell receptor beta chain was obtained from a study of beta chain features in type 1 diabetes. Study-wide findings and caveats: Insertions were fewer and deletions more numerous at VDJ junctions in type 1 diabetes patients. TCRB CDR3 length was moderately but significantly reduced in all four CD4+ subsets of Type 1 diabetes patients.

As to this clone: Its specificity is not known.

Sorting with CD45RO/CCR7/CD25/CD127/CD95/CD27 yielded naive, central memory, regulatory and stem-like memory CD4+ cells. What was sequenced were expressed TCRB transcripts, since all of the isolated RNA had been reverse transcribed. The method was immunoSEQ multiplex PCR; TCRdb's version includes in-frame clones alone and lacks a portion of them. The repertoire holds 430,000 or so clones, with roughly 10% as singletons. Trimming took 6 bases from V and 9 from J, leaving 18 bases between them. Germline values: CDR1 MNHNY, CDR2 SVGAGI (reference sequence). CDR3 length: 14 amino acids. The sequence was obtained from a woman aged 18-35 years in good health. Sample: naive CD4+ T cells from blood. This rearrangement joins TRBV6-6 to TRBJ2-1; possibly TRBD1 for D (6 bases). This CDR3 reads CASSPGPGVGEQFF. As DNA, the CDR3 is TGTGCCAGCAGCCCCGGCCCAGGGGTGGGTGAGCAGTTCTTC.